This record concerns one TCR beta chain sequence. This sample was included in a study of blood T cell repertoires in COVID-19. Study context: The United States, Italy and Spain supplied acute and convalescent COVID-19 samples. T cells, B-cell-depleted T cells, or PBMCs supplied cDNA or gDNA.

The CDR3 contains 14 residues. CDR1 is MNHEY and CDR2 is SVGAGI in the germline V gene. Losses at the gene ends were 5 bases for V and 4 bases for J; bases not matched to a gene: 3. Original processing methods: Scientists estimated how many nucleated cells there were by amplifying reference gene primers. TCRdb's table, derived via immunoSEQ multiplex PCR, lists solely in-frame clones and lacks some. V and J calls and clone size are as listed in that table; D and trimming were resolved from the DNA. The data show under 35,000 clones, approximately 91% seen once. Sequencing input: peripheral blood. The TCR was taken from a man in his 70s with active COVID-19. The J gene is TRBJ2-1, the V gene TRBV6-5; the match to TRBD2 covers 9 bases. CDR3 sequence reads: CASSLAGSYNEQFF. The CDR3 region has the DNA TGTGCCAGCAGTCTAGCGGGATCTTACAATGAGCAGTTCTTC.